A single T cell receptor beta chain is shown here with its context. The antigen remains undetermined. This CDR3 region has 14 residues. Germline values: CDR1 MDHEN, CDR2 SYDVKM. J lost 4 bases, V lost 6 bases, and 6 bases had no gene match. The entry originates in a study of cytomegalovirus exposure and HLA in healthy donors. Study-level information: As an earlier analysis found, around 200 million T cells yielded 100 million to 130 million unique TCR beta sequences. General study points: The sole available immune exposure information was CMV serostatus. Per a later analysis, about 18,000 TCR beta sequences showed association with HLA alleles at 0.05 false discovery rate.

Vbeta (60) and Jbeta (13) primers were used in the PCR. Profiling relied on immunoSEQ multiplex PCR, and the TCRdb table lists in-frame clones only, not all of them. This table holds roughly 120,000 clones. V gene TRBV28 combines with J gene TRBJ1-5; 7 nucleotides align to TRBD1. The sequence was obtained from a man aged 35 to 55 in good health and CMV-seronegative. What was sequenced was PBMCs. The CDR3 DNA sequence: TGTGCCAGCAGCCCGACAGGGTTTAATCAGCCCCAGCATTTT. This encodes CASSPTGFNQPQHF.